The 26 T cell receptor beta chains listed next were all sequenced from one sample in a study of CD8 T cells in ankylosing spondylitis. Study outcomes and limitations: Ankylosing spondylitis blood seemed to carry a telltale TCR beta motif made of fewer than ten highly homologous variants.

TCRdb re-called the 5' RACE reads with MiXCR, one entry per CDR3 protein. The sample records hundreds of thousands of distinct CDR3 sequences, about 13% being singletons. Their antigens are not known. Sequencing input: blood, either unsorted or a sorted T cell fraction (not recorded which). The receptors shown here come from a male donor with ankylosing spondylitis.

This clonotype was detected ten times or more. The chain joins TRBV10-2 to TRBJ2-5; D gene unclear. The CDR3 totals 12 residues. Germline V gene sequence: CDR1 WSHSY, CDR2 SAAADI. V was clipped by 4 bases and J by 5 bases, with 8 bases between them. The CDR3 nucleotides are TGCGCCAGCAGTGTTAGTCCGGAGACCCAGTACTTC. Its translation is CASSVSPETQYF.

This clonotype has more than one count but fewer than ten. The rearrangement joins TRBV30 to TRBJ2-1; possibly TRBD2 for D (6 bases). Germline loops: CDR1 GTSNPN, CDR2 SVGIG (reference sequence). The CDR3 contains 11 residues. The V end lost 5 bases, the J end lost 12 bases, and 14 bases lay between the germline ends. CDR3 DNA: TGTGCCTGGGGAACTAGCAGCGCGCAGTTCTTC. Translating gives CAWGTSSAQFF.

The chain joins TRBV3-1 to TRBJ2-3, with D tentatively TRBD1 or TRBD2 (5 bases each). The CDR3 is 14 residues long. The V gene lost 0 bases and the J gene lost 5 bases, with 9 bases spanning the gap. CDR1 is LGHDT, CDR2 YNNKEL, per germline (reference sequence). DNA of the CDR3: TGTGCCAGCAGCCAAGATCGGGACCTAGATACGCAGTATTTT. It codes for CASSQDRDLDTQYF.

The chain has TRBV5-1 and TRBJ2-1; 7 nucleotides line up with TRBD2. This CDR3 contains 16 residues. The trim removed 4 bases at V and 8 bases at J, leaving 15 bases unmatched. CDR1 SGHRS and CDR2 YFSETQ come from the germline V gene. CDR3 coding DNA: TGCGCCAGCAGCGGGGGATCCGCGGGAGTCATATATGAGCAGTTCTTC. The encoded protein is CASSGGSAGVIYEQFF.

This clonotype has just a few counts. The chain combines TRBV20-1 with TRBJ2-7, with 9 bases aligning to TRBD2. CDR3 length: 15 residues. Germline CDR1 is DFQATT and CDR2 is SNEGSKA (reference sequence). V shed 4 bases, J shed 4 bases, and the junction held 11 bases outside the gene matches. The CDR3 spells CSAKESSGSLYEQYV. CDR3 DNA: TGCAGTGCTAAGGAGAGTAGCGGGAGTCTATACGAGCAGTACGTC.

The chain joins TRBV3-1 to TRBJ2-3; D unresolved. Between the trimmed V and J ends, which lost 0 bases and 10 bases, there was a span of 14 bases. CDR1 is LGHDT, CDR2 YNNKEL, per germline (reference sequence). This CDR3 region has 14 residues. The CDR3 nucleotides are TGTGCCAGCAGCCAAGAAGGTGAGAACCCGCCGCAGTATTTT. It specifies CASSQEGENPPQYF.

Many counts were recorded for this clonotype. This chain links TRBV12-3 or TRBV12-4 with TRBJ2-1; 8 bases fit TRBD2. The length of the CDR3 is 15 residues. J lost 7 bases, V lost 4 bases, and 9 bases had no gene match. The CDR3, as DNA: TGTGCCAGCAGTTCACTAGCGGAGGCGGTGAATGAGCAGTTCTTC. This gives the protein CASSSLAEAVNEQFF.

The chain has TRBV7-9 and TRBJ2-1, with TRBD2 as a possible D gene (5 bases). This CDR3 has 14 amino acids. V was clipped by 7 bases and J by 7 bases, with 17 bases between them. CDR1 is SEHNR, CDR2 FQNEAQ, per germline (reference sequence). The CDR3 sequence is CASTRGRAFNEQFF. CDR3 in DNA: TGTGCCAGCACCCGGGGTAGGGCCTTTAATGAGCAGTTCTTC.

V gene TRBV20-1 combines with J gene TRBJ1-1, with D tentatively TRBD1 (5 bases). Germline lookup yields CDR1 DFQATT and CDR2 SNEGSKA (reference sequence). CDR3 size: 14 residues. V was trimmed by 2 bases and J by 3 bases, leaving 13 bases between them. Here the CDR3 DNA reads TGCAGTGCTAGAACGGCAGGGAGGGACACTGAAGCTTTCTTT. Its translation: CSARTAGRDTEAFF.

V and J are TRBV24-1 and TRBJ2-5; TRBD1 aligns across 8 bases. Germline CDR1 and CDR2: KGHDR and SFDVKD. V trimming: 0 bases; J trimming: 4 bases; junction bases outside the gene matches: 6. CDR3 size: 16 residues. DNA for the CDR3: TGTGCCACCAGTGATTTGGGGACAGGCCGCCTAGAGACCCAGTACTTC. Encoded protein: CATSDLGTGRLETQYF.

This clonotype was counted a few times. The rearrangement uses TRBV6-2 or TRBV6-3 and TRBJ1-6; D remains unclear. Germline V gene sequence: CDR1 MNHEY, CDR2 SVGEGT. This CDR3 comprises 14 residues. V was cut by 7 bases and J by 6 bases, with 13 bases left in between. For the CDR3, the DNA is TGTGCCAGCACTCCGGGGAGTGGTAATTCACCCCTCCACTTT. Translating it yields CASTPGSGNSPLHF.

Only a few counts were recorded for this clonotype. J is TRBJ1-5 and V is TRBV20-1; weak D call: TRBD1 (5 bases). This CDR3 has 13 residues. Trimming removed 1 base at V and 4 bases at J, with 8 bases between. Germline assignment: CDR1 DFQATT and CDR2 SNEGSKA (reference sequence). The CDR3 DNA reads as TGCAGTGCTAGAGTGGACACTAATCAGCCCCAGCATTTT. This translates into CSARVDTNQPQHF.

This clonotype was detected many times. This rearrangement joins TRBV7-2 to TRBJ2-5; 8 nucleotides match TRBD2. Germline CDR1 is SGHTA and CDR2 is FQGNSA. The CDR3 runs to 16 residues. V shed 7 bases, J shed 4 bases, and the junction held 14 bases outside the gene matches. The CDR3 sequence: CASTPPLGGRTETQYF. CDR3 DNA sequence: TGTGCCAGCACTCCTCCTCTGGGCGGGAGGACAGAGACCCAGTACTTC.

V and J are TRBV20-1 and TRBJ1-2, with D unresolved. This CDR3 contains 10 residues. The ends were cut back, 3 bases at V and 8 bases at J, with 7 bases in the middle. Germline lookup yields CDR1 DFQATT and CDR2 SNEGSKA (reference sequence). For the CDR3, the DNA is TGCAGTGCTAGGGTAGTGGGCTACACCTTC. Its translation is CSARVVGYTF.

The chain recombines TRBV10-3 with TRBJ1-1; D unclear. In germline, CDR1 is ENHRY, CDR2 SYGVKD. The length of the CDR3 is 13 residues. Between the trimmed V and J ends, which lost 4 bases and 1 base, there was a span of 7 bases. CDR3 protein: CAISVQSNTEAFF. CDR3 DNA: TGTGCCATCAGTGTTCAGTCGAACACTGAAGCTTTCTTT.

This clonotype was observed at least ten times. V and J are TRBV15 and TRBJ1-2; D is perhaps TRBD1 (5 bases). The CDR3 covers 17 residues. Germline V lookup: CDR1 LNHNV, CDR2 YYDKDF (reference sequence). The V gene lost 3 bases and the J gene lost 5 bases, with 22 bases spanning the gap. The CDR3 region has the DNA TGTGCCACCAGCAGCGCCTTATTCCCGTGGCAGGGATATGGCTACACCTTC. Translated, it gives CATSSALFPWQGYGYTF.

The gene calls are TRBV9 and TRBJ1-2, with D perhaps TRBD1 (6 bases). Germline-derived CDR1 and CDR2 are SGDLS and YYNGEE. The CDR3 has 17 amino acids. Trimming took 3 bases from V and 4 from J, leaving 22 bases between them. CDR3 loop: CASSANIGGQQAYGYTF. The CDR3 coding sequence is TGTGCCAGCAGCGCCAACATAGGTGGACAGCAAGCCTATGGCTACACCTTC.

In its sample, this clonotype was seen many times. Here the CDR3 DNA reads TGCAGTGCTAGCGAGAGAATGAACACTGAAGCTTTCTTT. As protein: CSASERMNTEAFF. The gene calls are TRBV20-1 and TRBJ1-1; no reliable D call. V lost 3 bases and J lost 0, with 8 bases in between. The germline V gene has CDR1 DFQATT and CDR2 SNEGSKA (reference sequence). CDR3 length: 13 residues.

J is TRBJ1-1 and V is TRBV18, with D possibly being TRBD1 (5 bases). This CDR3 is built from 17 residues. Germline-derived CDR1 and CDR2 are KGHSH and LQKENI. Between the trimmed V and J ends, which lost 0 bases and 2 bases, there was a span of 16 bases. The CDR3: CASSPPFVSGINTEAFF. CDR3 DNA: TGTGCCAGCTCACCACCGTTCGTATCAGGGATAAACACTGAAGCTTTCTTT.

The gene calls are TRBV5-1 and TRBJ2-5, with 8 bases fitting TRBD1. Trimming took 0 bases from V and 5 from J; bases not matched to a gene: 6. This CDR3 comprises 15 residues. The germline CDR1 and CDR2 sequences are SGHRS and YFSETQ. Written as DNA, the CDR3 is TGCGCCAGCAGCTTGGTTACAGGGGGTTCTGAGACCCAGTACTTC. It is translated as CASSLVTGGSETQYF.

This chain uses TRBV7-6 with TRBJ2-3; 11 nucleotides agree with TRBD2. The CDR3 is 14 amino acids. Losses at the gene ends were 5 bases for V and 5 bases for J; bases not matched to a gene: 3. Germline assignment: CDR1 SGHVS and CDR2 FNYEAQ. This CDR3 reads CASSEGLAGDTQYF. CDR3 coding DNA: TGTGCCAGCAGCGAAGGACTAGCGGGAGATACGCAGTATTTT.

Ten or more counts support this clonotype. This chain joins TRBV7-9 and TRBJ2-1; the match to TRBD1 covers 7 bases. The V gene end was trimmed by 4 bases and the J gene end by 7 bases; junction bases not matched to a gene: 4. CDR1 is SEHNR and CDR2 is FQNEAQ in the germline V gene (reference sequence). CDR3 length: 13 amino acids. CDR3 sequence: CASSSQGPNEQFF. The DNA for the CDR3 is TGTGCCAGCAGCTCACAGGGGCCGAATGAGCAGTTCTTC.

This chain links TRBV5-1 with TRBJ1-2; D unclear. The CDR3 length is 14 residues. In germline, CDR1 is SGHRS, CDR2 YFSETQ. The V end lost 4 bases, the J end lost 8 bases, and 18 bases lay between the germline ends. The chain's CDR3 is CASSPRVDRVGYTF. The CDR3 DNA is TGCGCCAGCAGCCCCCGGGTAGATCGGGTAGGCTACACCTTC.

This clonotype was picked up many times. The genes are TRBV12-3 or TRBV12-4 and TRBJ1-5, with 7 nucleotides matching TRBD1. This CDR3 has 15 amino acids. Trimming at V came to 3 bases and at J to 6 bases, leaving 8 bases not matched to a gene. CDR3 residues: CASSFRGAGSQPQHF. In DNA, the CDR3 is TGTGCCAGCAGTTTCAGGGGGGCGGGTAGTCAGCCCCAGCATTTT.

The V and J genes are TRBV29-1 and TRBJ2-1; no definite D call. CDR1 is SQVTM and CDR2 is ANQGSEA in the germline V gene. Trimming pared 1 base from V and 8 bases from J, leaving 9 bases between. This CDR3 has 12 amino acids. DNA for the CDR3: TGCAGCGTTGAAGCCGGATACCATGAGCAGTTCTTC. This gives the protein CSVEAGYHEQFF.

The chain couples TRBV6-1 to TRBJ2-3; 13 positions match TRBD2. V was clipped by 6 bases and J by 0 bases; unmatched bases: 9. Germline V gene data show CDR1 as MNHNS and CDR2 as SASEGT. The CDR3 contains 18 residues. The CDR3 DNA reads as TGTGCCAGCAGCGGAACTAGCGGGAGGGCAATAAGCACAGATACGCAGTATTTT. Amino acids: CASSGTSGRAISTDTQYF.